A single TCR beta chain is shown here with its context. The sample belongs to a study of blood T cell repertoires in COVID-19. Study in general: There were acute and convalescent COVID-19 samples, and they came from the United States, Italy and Spain. Sources were T cells, B-cell-depleted T cells, or PBMCs; the material itself was cDNA or gDNA.

This CDR3 has 16 residues. Germline V gene lookup returns CDR1 LNHDA and CDR2 SQIVND (reference sequence). The J segment lost 5 bases and the V segment lost 1 base, leaving 10 bases of the junction unmatched. Under the authors' procedure: Reference gene primers were amplified, and this amplification served to estimate nucleated cell counts. Some clones are missing from TCRdb's copy, which holds only in-frame ones; the method was immunoSEQ multiplex PCR. The D gene and trimming were derived from the DNA, and the V and J assignments and clone size from that table. This sample has about 54,000 clones, with roughly 79% found just once.

Material: peripheral blood. The genes are TRBV19 and TRBJ2-7; 8 bases match TRBD2. This receptor was taken from a woman in her sixties with acute or convalescent COVID-19. Here the CDR3 DNA reads TGTGCCAGTAGTATAGCTGCGGGAGGAGGACTGAACGAGCAGTACTTC. This translates into CASSIAAGGGLNEQYF.